These 26 T cell receptor beta chains share one sample of origin, sequenced in a study of blood T cell repertoires in COVID-19 (dated by TCRdb to about 2020). The library came from the immunoSEQ multiplex PCR assay. What TCRdb holds here is the immuneACCESS table cut down to in-frame rearrangements. Part of the clones is not present; checked against another copy, under half of the missing clones reflect an unresolved V gene, and the others are unexplained. The sample data list about 180,000 clones, and around 82% of these were observed just once. About 9.4% of the sample goes to the ten largest clones. The specimen sequenced was peripheral blood. The receptors were gathered from a woman of 80 years or more with acute or convalescent COVID-19.

This clone was observed once. This sequence joins TRBV18 and TRBJ2-7; 10 bases map to TRBD1. The CDR3 runs 16 residues. Germline V CDR1 and CDR2: KGHSH, LQKENI. The V gene end was trimmed by 4 bases and the J gene end by 0 bases; junction bases not matched to a gene: 6. DNA of the CDR3: TGTGCCAGCTCACGGCCGGGACAGGGGTACTCCTACGAGCAGTACTTC. This encodes CASSRPGQGYSYEQYF. Filled out from reference TRBV18 and TRBJ2-7, the complete variable domain reads NAGVMQNPRHLVRRRGQEARLRCSPMKGHSHVYWYRQLPEEGLKFMVYLQKENIIDESGMPKERFSAEFPKEGPSILRIQQVVRGDSAAYFCASSRPGQGYSYEQYFGPGTRLTVT.

The V call is TRBV4-3, the J call TRBJ1-2; TRBD1 agrees at 10 bases. This CDR3 contains 17 residues. CDR1 and CDR2 from the germline V gene are LGHNA and YSLEER. V was pared by 3 bases and J by 7 bases, with 14 bases of the junction left unmatched. Here the CDR3 reads CASSQGTGESSLRGYTF. The CDR3 DNA reads as TGCGCCAGCAGCCAGGGGACAGGGGAAAGCTCCCTGCGTGGCTACACCTTC.

This clone was seen once. V is TRBV12-3 or TRBV12-4 and J is TRBJ1-5; TRBD1 is a possible D gene (5 bases). The ends were cut back, 5 bases at V and 4 bases at J, with 9 bases in the middle. This CDR3 has 13 residues. CDR3 sequence (DNA): TGTGCCAGCAGTGCGTACAGGAATCAGCCCCAGCATTTT. Its protein product is CASSAYRNQPQHF.

This clone occurred once. This chain links TRBV6-5 with TRBJ1-1, with D perhaps TRBD1 (5 bases). The CDR3 has 15 amino acids. Per the germline V gene, CDR1 is MNHEY and CDR2 is SVGAGI. The V end lost 2 bases, the J end lost 5 bases, and 15 bases lay between the germline ends. CDR3 loop: CASSYQGKWITEAFF. CDR3 DNA: TGTGCCAGCAGTTACCAGGGAAAGTGGATAACTGAAGCTTTCTTT.

Only one count was recorded for this clone. J is TRBJ2-5 and V is TRBV14; 7 bases map to TRBD2. The V and J ends lost 4 bases and 0 bases, in that order; junction bases with no gene match: 5. The CDR3 loop spans 15 amino acids. Germline CDR1 reads SGHDN; CDR2 reads FVKESK. CDR3: CASSPLSGNQETQYF. The DNA for the CDR3 is TGTGCCAGCAGCCCCCTGAGCGGGAACCAAGAGACCCAGTACTTC.

This clone has a handful of counts. The V gene is TRBV3-1 (or the pseudogene TRBV3-2), the J gene TRBJ1-5, with D maybe TRBD1 (5 bases). Trimming stripped 0 bases from V and 11 bases from J, with 14 bases between. The CDR3 contains 14 residues. Germline V CDR1 and CDR2: LGHDT, YNNKEL (reference sequence). The CDR3 sequence: CASSQEGGATAQHF. The DNA of the CDR3 is TGTGCCAGCAGCCAAGAGGGCGGGGCAACGGCCCAGCATTTT.

The rearrangement uses TRBV7-2 and TRBJ2-1, with 7 bases lining up with TRBD2. After removal of 5 bases from V and 6 bases from J, the junction contained 10 bases not matched to a gene. The length of the CDR3 is 15 residues. CDR1 is SGHTA, CDR2 FQGNSA, per germline. The CDR3 DNA reads TGTGCCAGCAGCGTTAGCGGGTATGCACTCAATGAGCAGTTCTTC. Translation: CASSVSGYALNEQFF.

With respect to this clone: Other DNA sequences in this specimen translate into the identical CDR3. The chain employs TRBV7-3 and TRBJ1-1; perhaps TRBD1 as D (6 bases). CDR1 is SGHTA, CDR2 FQGTGA, per germline. The CDR3 totals 14 residues. V was shortened by 5 bases and J by 3 bases, with 13 bases between the two germline ends. CDR3 DNA sequence: TGTGCCAGCAGCCCACAGGGTGGGGACACTGAAGCTTTCTTT. Protein sequence: CASSPQGGDTEAFF.

J is TRBJ2-5 and V is TRBV5-6; D might be TRBD2 (7 bases). The CDR3 totals 15 residues. V was clipped by 0 bases and J by 4 bases, with 13 bases between them. Per germline, CDR1 SGHDT and CDR2 YYEEEE. The CDR3 reads CASSLDGGLGETQYF. For the CDR3, the DNA is TGTGCCAGCAGCTTGGACGGGGGGCTTGGAGAGACCCAGTACTTC.

The V call is TRBV9, the J call TRBJ1-2, with D hard to call. Germline V gives CDR1 SGDLS, CDR2 YYNGEE. The germline V and J ends were trimmed by 0 bases and 2 bases, with 8 bases remaining between them. The CDR3 covers 14 residues. The CDR3 region is CASSVGYRNYGYTF. The CDR3 nucleotides read TGTGCCAGCAGCGTAGGATACAGAAACTATGGCTACACCTTC.

V usage is TRBV5-1 and J usage is TRBJ1-2; 7 bases fit TRBD1. The CDR3 runs 17 residues. V was pared by 0 bases and J by 0 bases, with 8 bases of the junction left unmatched. CDR1 is SGHRS and CDR2 is YFSETQ in the germline V gene. The CDR3 DNA follows: TGCGCCAGCAGCTTGGGAGGGGGCGCTCGGGCTAACTATGGCTACACCTTC. It encodes CASSLGGGARANYGYTF.

This sequence joins TRBV5-1 and TRBJ1-4; 7 bases map to TRBD1. V dropped 1 base and J dropped 4; count of bases not matched to a gene: 4. CDR1 and CDR2 from the germline V gene are SGHRS and YFSETQ. The CDR3 extends over 15 amino acids. CDR3 nucleotides: TGCGCCAGCAGCTTGCCGACAGGGTATAATGAAAAACTGTTTTTT. It is translated as CASSLPTGYNEKLFF.

This chain joins TRBV11-2 and TRBJ2-1, with D maybe TRBD2 (6 bases). V was trimmed by 0 bases and J by 4 bases, leaving 13 bases between them. The V gene's germline CDR1 is SGHAT and CDR2 FQNNGV. The CDR3 length is 16 residues. For the CDR3, the DNA is TGTGCCAGCAGCTTAGACGTGCTAGCGTTATACAATGAGCAGTTCTTC. Its protein is CASSLDVLALYNEQFF.

The chain carries TRBV10-2 and TRBJ1-1; 8 bases map to TRBD1. Germline CDR1 reads WSHSY; CDR2 reads SAAADI. The CDR3 has 13 residues. V gave up 4 bases and J gave up 8 bases; unmatched junction bases: 6. CDR3 sequence reads: CASSAQGAGEAFF. The CDR3 region has the DNA TGCGCCAGCAGTGCCCAGGGGGCAGGGGAAGCTTTCTTT.

CDR3 coding DNA: TGTGCCAGCAGCGTAACTATGACAGGGAATGAGCAGTTCTTC. Its translation is CASSVTMTGNEQFF. The V gene is TRBV9, the J gene TRBJ2-1, with 7 bases matching TRBD1. Germline CDR1 reads SGDLS; CDR2 reads YYNGEE. V shed 1 base, J shed 7 bases, and the junction held 5 bases outside the gene matches. This CDR3 is built from 14 residues.

The chain uses TRBV7-2 and TRBJ1-2; 9 nucleotides align to TRBD1. Germline lookup yields CDR1 SGHTA and CDR2 FQGNSA. This CDR3 region has 15 residues. The trim removed 3 bases at V and 5 bases at J, leaving 7 bases unmatched. The CDR3 loop is CASSLGQGDRYGYTF. The CDR3, as DNA: TGTGCCAGCAGCTTGGGACAGGGCGATAGGTATGGCTACACCTTC.

The chain carries TRBV5-1 and TRBJ1-2; a weak D match, TRBD1 (6 bases). Germline CDR1 is SGHRS and CDR2 is YFSETQ. CDR3 length: 15 amino acids. Trimming removed 2 bases at V and 5 bases at J, with 16 bases between. DNA for the CDR3: TGCGCCAGCAGCTTCCAAGGGGGGGGCGCGTATGGCTACACCTTC. This codes for CASSFQGGGAYGYTF.

J is TRBJ2-5 and V is TRBV5-4; 11 bases are a match to TRBD2. There are 15 residues in the CDR3. Germline CDR1 SGHNT, CDR2 YYREEE (reference sequence). The V and J ends lost 5 bases and 7 bases, in that order; junction bases with no gene match: 10. The CDR3 protein is CASRPTSGGPRTQYF. Written as DNA, the CDR3 is TGTGCCAGCAGACCCACTAGCGGGGGCCCCAGGACCCAGTACTTC.

This chain connects TRBV5-1 to TRBJ1-6, with 11 bases aligning to TRBD1. With 4 bases clipped from V and 9 bases from J, the junction kept 6 bases outside the gene matches. Germline-derived CDR1 and CDR2 are SGHRS and YFSETQ. The CDR3 length is 15 residues. In DNA form, the CDR3 reads TGCGCCAGCAGCGTGGCGGGACAGGGGGTTTCACCCCTCCACTTT. Encoded protein: CASSVAGQGVSPLHF.

The chain has TRBV2 and TRBJ1-2; D is unresolved. With 5 bases removed from V and 7 bases from J, the gap between germline ends came to 11 bases. The V gene's germline CDR1 is SNHLY and CDR2 FYNNEI. This CDR3 comprises 12 residues. CDR3 nucleotide sequence: TGTGCCAGCAGTCCGGAGGCCGTTGGCTACACCTTC. It encodes CASSPEAVGYTF. The entire variable domain, with the rest obtained from reference TRBV2 and TRBJ1-2, is as follows: EPEVTQTPSHQVTQMGQEVILRCVPISNHLYFYWYRQILGQKVEFLVSFYNNEISEKSEIFDDQFSVERPDGSNFTLKIRSTKLEDSAMYFCASSPEAVGYTFGSGTRLTVV.

The V gene is TRBV6-5, the J gene TRBJ1-2, with TRBD1 as a possible D gene (5 bases). This CDR3 contains 14 residues. V shed 6 bases and J shed 4 bases, with 15 bases lying between them. Germline CDR1 is MNHEY and CDR2 is SVGAGI. The CDR3 DNA reads TGTGCCAGCAGGTCACAGGAAAAGGCCTATGGCTACACCTTC. Protein product: CASRSQEKAYGYTF.

The rearrangement uses TRBV25-1 and TRBJ1-4, with 7 bases that match TRBD1. CDR1 is MGHDK and CDR2 is SYGVNS in the germline V gene. The CDR3 is made up of 13 amino acids. The ends lost 7 bases at V and 5 bases at J; junction bases unmatched: 4. The chain's CDR3 is CASTRDRNEKLFF. In nucleotides, the CDR3 is TGTGCCAGCACCCGGGACAGAAATGAAAAACTGTTTTTT. The variable domain in full, with the rest retrieved from reference TRBV25-1 and TRBJ1-4, is EADIYQTPRYLVIGTGKKITLECSQTMGHDKMYWYQQDPGMELHLIHYSYGVNSTEKGDLSSESTVSRIRTEHFPLTLESARPSHTSQYLCASTRDRNEKLFFGSGTQLSVL.

This rearrangement joins TRBV30 to TRBJ2-6; D is perhaps TRBD2 (5 bases). Germline V lookup: CDR1 GTSNPN, CDR2 SVGIG (reference sequence). V dropped 3 bases and J dropped 0 bases, with 12 bases sitting between them. The CDR3 length is 16 residues. CDR3 DNA sequence: TGTGCCTGGAGGTCTCTAGGGAGCTCTGGGGCCAACGTCCTGACTTTC. Translating it yields CAWRSLGSSGANVLTF.

The chain uses TRBV2 and TRBJ2-3; maybe TRBD1 (6 bases). V was shortened by 4 bases and J by 3 bases, with 11 bases between the two germline ends. CDR1 is SNHLY and CDR2 is FYNNEI in the germline V gene. CDR3 size: 14 residues. DNA of the CDR3: TGTGCCAGCAGTGCTGAGGGGGTGACAGATACGCAGTATTTT. Translation: CASSAEGVTDTQYF. Variable domain in full (rest from reference TRBV2 and TRBJ2-3): EPEVTQTPSHQVTQMGQEVILRCVPISNHLYFYWYRQILGQKVEFLVSFYNNEISEKSEIFDDQFSVERPDGSNFTLKIRSTKLEDSAMYFCASSAEGVTDTQYFGPGTRLTVL.

The chain employs TRBV29-1 and TRBJ1-1, with a weak D call TRBD1 (5 bases). This CDR3 region has 13 residues. V lost 5 bases and J lost 1, with 11 bases in between. Germline V gene lookup returns CDR1 SQVTM and CDR2 ANQGSEA. This CDR3 is CSVMQGGNTEAFF. In DNA, the CDR3 is TGCAGCGTTATGCAGGGAGGGAACACTGAAGCTTTCTTT. Variable domain in full (rest from reference TRBV29-1 and TRBJ1-1): SAVISQKPSRDICQRGTSLTIQCQVDSQVTMMFWYRQQPGQSLTLIATANQGSEATYESGFVIDKFPISRPNLTFSTLTVSNMSPEDSSIYLCSVMQGGNTEAFFGQGTRLTVV.

In DNA form, the CDR3 reads TGTGCCAGCAGTTTTCTTTTAGGGGCCAACTATGGCTACACCTTC. The encoded protein is CASSFLLGANYGYTF. The chain is built from TRBV27 and TRBJ1-2; D is perhaps TRBD1 (5 bases). The CDR3 is made up of 15 amino acids. The ends were cut back, 3 bases at V and 2 bases at J, with 13 bases in the middle. The germline V gene has CDR1 MNHEY and CDR2 SMNVEV (reference sequence).